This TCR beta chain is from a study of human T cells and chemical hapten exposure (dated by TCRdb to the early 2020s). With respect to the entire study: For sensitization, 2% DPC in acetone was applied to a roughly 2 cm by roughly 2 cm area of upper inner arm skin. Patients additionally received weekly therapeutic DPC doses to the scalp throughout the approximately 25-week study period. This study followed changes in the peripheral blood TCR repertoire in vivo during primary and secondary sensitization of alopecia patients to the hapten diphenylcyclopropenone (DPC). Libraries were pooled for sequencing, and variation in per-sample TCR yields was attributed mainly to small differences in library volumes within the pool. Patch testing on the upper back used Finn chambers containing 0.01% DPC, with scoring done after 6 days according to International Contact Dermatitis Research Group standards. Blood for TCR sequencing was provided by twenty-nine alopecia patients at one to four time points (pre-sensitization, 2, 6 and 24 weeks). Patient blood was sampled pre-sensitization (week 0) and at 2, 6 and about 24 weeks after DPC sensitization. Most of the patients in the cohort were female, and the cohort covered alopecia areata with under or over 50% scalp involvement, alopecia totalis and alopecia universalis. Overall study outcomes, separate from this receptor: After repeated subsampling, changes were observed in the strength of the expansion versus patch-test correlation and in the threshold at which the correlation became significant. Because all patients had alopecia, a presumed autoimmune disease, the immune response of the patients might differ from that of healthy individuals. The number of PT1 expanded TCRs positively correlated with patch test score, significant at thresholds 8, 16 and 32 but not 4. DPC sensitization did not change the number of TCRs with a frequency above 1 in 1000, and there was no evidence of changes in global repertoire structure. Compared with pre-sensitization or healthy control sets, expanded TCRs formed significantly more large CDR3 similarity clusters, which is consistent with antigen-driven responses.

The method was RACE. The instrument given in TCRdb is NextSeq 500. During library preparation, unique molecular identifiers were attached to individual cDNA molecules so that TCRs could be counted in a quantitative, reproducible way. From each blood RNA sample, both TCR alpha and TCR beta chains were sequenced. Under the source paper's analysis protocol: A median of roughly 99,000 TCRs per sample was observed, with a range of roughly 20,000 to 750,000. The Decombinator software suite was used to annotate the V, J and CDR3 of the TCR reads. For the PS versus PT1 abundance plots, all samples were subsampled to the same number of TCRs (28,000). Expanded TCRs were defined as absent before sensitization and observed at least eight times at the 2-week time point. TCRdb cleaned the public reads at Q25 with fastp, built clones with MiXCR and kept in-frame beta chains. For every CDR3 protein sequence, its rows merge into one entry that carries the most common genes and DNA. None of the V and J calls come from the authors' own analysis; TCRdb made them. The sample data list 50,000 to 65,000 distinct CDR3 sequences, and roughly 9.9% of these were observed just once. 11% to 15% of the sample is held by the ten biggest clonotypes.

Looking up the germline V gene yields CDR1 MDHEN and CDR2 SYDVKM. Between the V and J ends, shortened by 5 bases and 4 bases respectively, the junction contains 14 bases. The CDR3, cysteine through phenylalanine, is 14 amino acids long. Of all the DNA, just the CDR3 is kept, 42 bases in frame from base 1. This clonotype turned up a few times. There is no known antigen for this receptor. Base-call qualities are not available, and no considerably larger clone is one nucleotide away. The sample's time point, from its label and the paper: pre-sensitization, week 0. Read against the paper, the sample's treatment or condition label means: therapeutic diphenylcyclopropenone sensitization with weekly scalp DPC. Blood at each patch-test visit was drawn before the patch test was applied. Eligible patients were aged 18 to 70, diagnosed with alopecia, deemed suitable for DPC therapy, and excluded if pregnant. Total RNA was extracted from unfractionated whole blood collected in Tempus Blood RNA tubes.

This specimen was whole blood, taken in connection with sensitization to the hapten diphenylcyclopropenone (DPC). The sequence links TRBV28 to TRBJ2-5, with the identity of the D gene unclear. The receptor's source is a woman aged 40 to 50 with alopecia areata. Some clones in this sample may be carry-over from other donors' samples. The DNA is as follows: TGTGCCAGCAGTATAACATTCTTTGGAGAGACCCAGTACTTC. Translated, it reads CASSITFFGETQYF.